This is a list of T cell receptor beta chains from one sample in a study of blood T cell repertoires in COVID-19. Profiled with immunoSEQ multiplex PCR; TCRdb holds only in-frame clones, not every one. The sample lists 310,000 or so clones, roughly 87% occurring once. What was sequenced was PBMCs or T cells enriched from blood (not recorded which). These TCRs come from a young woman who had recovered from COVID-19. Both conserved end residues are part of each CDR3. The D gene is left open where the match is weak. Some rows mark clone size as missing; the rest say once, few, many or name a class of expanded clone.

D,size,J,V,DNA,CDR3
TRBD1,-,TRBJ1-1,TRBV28,TGTGCCAGCAGTTTACTTACGACAGGGGTGAACACTGAAGCTTTCTTT,CASSLLTTGVNTEAFF
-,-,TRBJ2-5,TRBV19,TGTGCCAGTAGTGTGGGACTTGAAGAGACCCAGTACTTC,CASSVGLEETQYF
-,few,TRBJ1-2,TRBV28,TGTGCCATCACTGATACAGGGTCCTCCTATGGCTACACCTTC,CAITDTGSSYGYTF
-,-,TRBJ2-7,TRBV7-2,TGTGCCAGCAGCCCTCGAGGGCCCTCCTACGAGCAGTACTTC,CASSPRGPSYEQYF
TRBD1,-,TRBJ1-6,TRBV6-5,TGTGCCAGCAACCTGGGACAGGATAATTCACCCCTCCACTTT,CASNLGQDNSPLHF
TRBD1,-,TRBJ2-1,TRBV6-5,TGTGCCAGCAGATCCAGGGGGTTTTACAATGAGCAGTTCTTC,CASRSRGFYNEQFF
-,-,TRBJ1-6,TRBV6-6,TGTGCCAGCAGTTCCACAGGGATTTCACCCCTCCACTTT,CASSSTGISPLHF
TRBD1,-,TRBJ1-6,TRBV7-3,TGTGCCAGCAGCTCGGGACAGGGCTATAATTCACCCCTCCACTTT,CASSSGQGYNSPLHF
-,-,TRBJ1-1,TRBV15,TGTGCCACCAGCAGAGATTCGGCAACCGGAGGAACTGAAGCTTTCTTT,CATSRDSATGGTEAFF
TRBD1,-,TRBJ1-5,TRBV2,TGTGCCAGCAATCGACAGGGCCTCAATCAGCCCCAGCATTTT,CASNRQGLNQPQHF
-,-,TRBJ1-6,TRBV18,TGTGCCAGCTCACCACCGGGGGCCGGGGGGGGTAATTCACCCCTCCACTTT,CASSPPGAGGGNSPLHF
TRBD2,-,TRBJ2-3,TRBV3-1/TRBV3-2,TGTGCCAGCAGCCAAGATTTATCTAGCGGGGGGGCCGGGAATACGCAGTATTTT,CASSQDLSSGGAGNTQYF
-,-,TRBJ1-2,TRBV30,TGTGCCTGGAGTTCGACAGGCGTAGGCTACACCTTC,CAWSSTGVGYTF
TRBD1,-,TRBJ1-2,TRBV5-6,TGTGCCAGCAGCCCGGGACAGGGAGAGGGTGGCTACACCTTC,CASSPGQGEGGYTF
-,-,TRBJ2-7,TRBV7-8,TGTGCCAGCAGCCGCGCTACAGGAGACTACGAGCAGTACTTC,CASSRATGDYEQYF
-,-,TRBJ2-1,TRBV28,TGTGCCAGCAGCTCCCCCGGGACAAACTACAATGAGCAGTTCTTC,CASSSPGTNYNEQFF
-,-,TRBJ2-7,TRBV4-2,TGTGCCAGCAGCCAAGGACGCCGCGGGGACTTCTCCTACGAGCAGTACTTC,CASSQGRRGDFSYEQYF
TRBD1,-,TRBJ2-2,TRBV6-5,TGTGCCAGCAGTCCAGGGGGACCGAAGGGGGAGCTGTTTTTT,CASSPGGPKGELFF
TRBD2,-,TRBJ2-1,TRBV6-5,TGTGCCAGCAGCCGCCTAGCGGGGGACAATGAGCAGTTCTTC,CASSRLAGDNEQFF
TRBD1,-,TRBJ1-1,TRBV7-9,TGTGCCAGCAGCTCCCACAGGGGGCGAGACACTGAAGCTTTCTTT,CASSSHRGRDTEAFF
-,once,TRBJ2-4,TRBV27,TGTGCCAGCAGTTCAGGACAGAACTTAAACATTCAGTACTTC,CASSSGQNLNIQYF
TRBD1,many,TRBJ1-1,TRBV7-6,TGTGCCAGCAGCACCCGACAGGGACACACTGAAGCTTTCTTT,CASSTRQGHTEAFF
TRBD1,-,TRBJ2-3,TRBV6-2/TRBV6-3,TGTGCCAGCAGTTACTCGATGTTTGAGGGGGCAGGGTCTTTCACAGATACGCAGTATTTT,CASSYSMFEGAGSFTDTQYF
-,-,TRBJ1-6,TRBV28,TGTGCCAGCAGTTTATGGCAGGGGACCGGTTCACCCCTCCACTTT,CASSLWQGTGSPLHF
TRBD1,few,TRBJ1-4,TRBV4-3,TGCGCCAGCAGCCAAGATGGTCTTCGATTCGGGACAGGGGTCGAAAAACTGTTTTTT,CASSQDGLRFGTGVEKLFF